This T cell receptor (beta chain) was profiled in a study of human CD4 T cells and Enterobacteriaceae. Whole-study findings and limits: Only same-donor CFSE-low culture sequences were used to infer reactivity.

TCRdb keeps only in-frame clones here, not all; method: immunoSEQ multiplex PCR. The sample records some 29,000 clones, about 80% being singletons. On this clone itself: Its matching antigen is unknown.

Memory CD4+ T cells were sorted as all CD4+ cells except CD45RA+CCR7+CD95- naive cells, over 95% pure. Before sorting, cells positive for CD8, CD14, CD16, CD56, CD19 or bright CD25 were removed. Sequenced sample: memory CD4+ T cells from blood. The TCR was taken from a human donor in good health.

The CDR3 DNA reads TGTGCCAGTACCCTGAGGGGGAACACTGAAGCTTTCTTT. The encoded protein is CASTLRGNTEAFF. The chain couples TRBV19 to TRBJ1-1; D may be TRBD1 (5 bases). The CDR3 is 13 residues long. The V end lost 7 bases, the J end lost 1 base, and 10 bases lay between the germline ends. CDR1 and CDR2 (germline): LNHDA, SQIVND (reference sequence).